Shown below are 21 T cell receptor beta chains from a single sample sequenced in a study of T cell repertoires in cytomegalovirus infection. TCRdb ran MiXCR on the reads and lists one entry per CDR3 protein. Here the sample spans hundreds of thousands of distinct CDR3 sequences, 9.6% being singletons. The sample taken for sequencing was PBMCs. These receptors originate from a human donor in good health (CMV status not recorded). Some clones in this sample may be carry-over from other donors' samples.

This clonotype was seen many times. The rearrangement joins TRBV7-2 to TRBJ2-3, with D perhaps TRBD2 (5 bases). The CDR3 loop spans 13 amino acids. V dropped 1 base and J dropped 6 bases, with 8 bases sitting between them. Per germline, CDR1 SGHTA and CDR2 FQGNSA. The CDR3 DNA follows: TGTGCCAGCAGCTTAGGAGGGCACGATACGCAGTATTTT. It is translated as CASSLGGHDTQYF.

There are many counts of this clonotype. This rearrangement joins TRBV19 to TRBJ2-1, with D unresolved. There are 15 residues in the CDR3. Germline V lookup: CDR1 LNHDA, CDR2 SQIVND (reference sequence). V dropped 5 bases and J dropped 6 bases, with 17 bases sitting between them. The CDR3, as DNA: TGTGCCAGTAGTCCCGGATACCTCAAGTCCAATGAGCAGTTCTTC. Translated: CASSPGYLKSNEQFF.

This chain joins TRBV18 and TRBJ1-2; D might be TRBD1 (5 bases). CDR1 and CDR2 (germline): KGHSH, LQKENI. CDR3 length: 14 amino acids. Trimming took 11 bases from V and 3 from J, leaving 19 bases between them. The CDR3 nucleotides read TGTGCCGCCTTCCAGGAGGAGGGGTACTATGGCTACACCTTC. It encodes CAAFQEEGYYGYTF. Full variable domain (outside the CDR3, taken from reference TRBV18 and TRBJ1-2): NAGVMQNPRHLVRRRGQEARLRCSPMKGHSHVYWYRQLPEEGLKFMVYLQKENIIDESGMPKERFSAEFPKEGPSILRIQQVVRGDSAAYFCAAFQEEGYYGYTFGSGTRLTVV.

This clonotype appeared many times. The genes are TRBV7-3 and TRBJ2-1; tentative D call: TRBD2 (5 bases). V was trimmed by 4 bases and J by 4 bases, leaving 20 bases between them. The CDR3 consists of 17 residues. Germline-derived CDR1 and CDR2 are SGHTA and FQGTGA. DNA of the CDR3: TGTGCCAGCAGCTCCCCCCATGACTTCGGGGATTACAATGAGCAGTTCTTC. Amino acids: CASSSPHDFGDYNEQFF.

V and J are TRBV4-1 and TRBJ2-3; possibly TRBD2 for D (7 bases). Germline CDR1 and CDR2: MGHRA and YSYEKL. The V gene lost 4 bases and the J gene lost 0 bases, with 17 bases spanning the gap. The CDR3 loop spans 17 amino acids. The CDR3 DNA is TGCGCCAGCAGCCGTATGGGGGCGGGGGTTAGCACAGATACGCAGTATTTT. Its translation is CASSRMGAGVSTDTQYF.

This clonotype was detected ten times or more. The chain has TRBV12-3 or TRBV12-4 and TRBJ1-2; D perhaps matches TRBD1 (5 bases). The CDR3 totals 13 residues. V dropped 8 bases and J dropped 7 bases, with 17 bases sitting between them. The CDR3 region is CASARDVPSGYTF. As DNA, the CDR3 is TGTGCCAGCGCGAGGGACGTCCCGAGTGGCTACACCTTC.

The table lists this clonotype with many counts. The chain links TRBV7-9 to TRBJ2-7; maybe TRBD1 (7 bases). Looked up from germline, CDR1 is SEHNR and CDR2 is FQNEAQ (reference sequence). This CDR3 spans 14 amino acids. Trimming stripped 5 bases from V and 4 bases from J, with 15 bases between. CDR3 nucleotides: TGTGCCAGCAGCCGCGGGACAGCTGAGTACGAGCAGTACTTC. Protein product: CASSRGTAEYEQYF.

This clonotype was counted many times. CDR3 region: CASSQDPKQFF. CDR3 DNA sequence: TGTGCCAGCAGCCAAGATCCCAAGCAGTTCTTC. The V gene is TRBV14, the J gene TRBJ2-1; D gene unclear. There are 11 residues in the CDR3. V was cut by 0 bases and J by 11 bases, with 5 bases left in between. From germline, CDR1 is SGHDN and CDR2 FVKESK.

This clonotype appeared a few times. The CDR3 DNA is TGTGCCAGCAGTGCTATTCTGGGAGGGCCCCAGTTCTTC. Protein product: CASSAILGGPQFF. The rearrangement joins TRBV2 to TRBJ2-1; 7 bases are a match to TRBD2. V shed 4 bases, J shed 13 bases, and the junction held 10 bases outside the gene matches. CDR1 SNHLY and CDR2 FYNNEI come from the germline V gene. The CDR3 has 13 amino acids.

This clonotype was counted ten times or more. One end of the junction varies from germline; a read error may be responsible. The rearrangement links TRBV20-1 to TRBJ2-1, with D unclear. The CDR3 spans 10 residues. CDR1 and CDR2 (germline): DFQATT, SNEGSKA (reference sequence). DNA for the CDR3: TGCAGTGCTAGAGTCGGTAAAGAGCGTTTC. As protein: CSARVGKERF.

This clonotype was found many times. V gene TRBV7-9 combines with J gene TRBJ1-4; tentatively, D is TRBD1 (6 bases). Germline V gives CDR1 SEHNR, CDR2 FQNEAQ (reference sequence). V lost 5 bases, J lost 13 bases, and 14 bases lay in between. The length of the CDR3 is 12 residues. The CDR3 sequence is CASSSTGSTLFF. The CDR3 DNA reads TGTGCCAGCAGCAGCACAGGGTCGACACTGTTTTTT.

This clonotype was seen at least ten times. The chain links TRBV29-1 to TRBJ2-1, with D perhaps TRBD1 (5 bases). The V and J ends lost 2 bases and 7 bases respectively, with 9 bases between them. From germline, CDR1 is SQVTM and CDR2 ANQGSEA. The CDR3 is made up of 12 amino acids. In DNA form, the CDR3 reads TGCAGCGTTGAACAGGGAAGGAATGAGCAGTTCTTC. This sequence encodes CSVEQGRNEQFF.

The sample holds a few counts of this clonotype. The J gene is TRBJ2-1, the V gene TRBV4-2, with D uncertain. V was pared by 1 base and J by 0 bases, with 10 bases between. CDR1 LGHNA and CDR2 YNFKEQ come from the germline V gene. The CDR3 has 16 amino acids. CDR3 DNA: TGTGCCAGCAGCCAAGGGGATAGAAACTCCTACAATGAGCAGTTCTTC. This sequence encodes CASSQGDRNSYNEQFF.

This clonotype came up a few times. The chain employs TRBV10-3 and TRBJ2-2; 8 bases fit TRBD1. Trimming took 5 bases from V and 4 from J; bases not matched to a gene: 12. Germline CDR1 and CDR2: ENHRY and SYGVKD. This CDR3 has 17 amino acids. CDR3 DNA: TGTGCCATCAGTAAGGCCGGACAGGGAGTTCTCACCGGGGAGCTGTTTTTT. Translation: CAISKAGQGVLTGELFF.

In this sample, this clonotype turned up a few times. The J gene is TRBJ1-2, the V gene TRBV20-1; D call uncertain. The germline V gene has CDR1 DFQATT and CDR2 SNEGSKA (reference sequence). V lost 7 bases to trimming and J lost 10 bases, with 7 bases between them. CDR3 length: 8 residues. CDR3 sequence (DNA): TGCAGTGTACCGGACTACACCTTC. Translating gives CSVPDYTF.

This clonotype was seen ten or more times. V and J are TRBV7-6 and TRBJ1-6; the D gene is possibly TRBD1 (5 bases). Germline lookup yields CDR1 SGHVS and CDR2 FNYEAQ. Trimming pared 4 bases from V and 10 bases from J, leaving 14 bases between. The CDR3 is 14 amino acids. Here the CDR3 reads CASSSQEGRSPLHF. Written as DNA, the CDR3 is TGTGCCAGCAGCTCGCAGGAGGGACGATCACCCCTCCACTTT.

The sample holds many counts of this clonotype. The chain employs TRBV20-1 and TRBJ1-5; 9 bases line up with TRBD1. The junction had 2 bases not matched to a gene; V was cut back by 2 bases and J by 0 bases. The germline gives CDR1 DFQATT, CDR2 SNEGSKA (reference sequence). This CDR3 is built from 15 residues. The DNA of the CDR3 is TGCAGTGCTAGAAACAGGGGGCTTAGCAATCAGCCCCAGCATTTT. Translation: CSARNRGLSNQPQHF.

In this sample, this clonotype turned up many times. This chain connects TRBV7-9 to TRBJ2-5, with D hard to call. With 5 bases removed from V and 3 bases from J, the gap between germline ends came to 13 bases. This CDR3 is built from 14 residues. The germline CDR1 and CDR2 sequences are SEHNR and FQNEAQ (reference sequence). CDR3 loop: CASSLNQPKETQYF. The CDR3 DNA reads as TGTGCCAGCAGCCTCAATCAGCCAAAAGAGACCCAGTACTTC.

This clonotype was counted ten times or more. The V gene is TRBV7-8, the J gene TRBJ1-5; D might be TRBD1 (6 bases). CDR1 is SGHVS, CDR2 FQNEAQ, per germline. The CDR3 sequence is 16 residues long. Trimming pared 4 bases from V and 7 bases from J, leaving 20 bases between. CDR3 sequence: CASSSYSNRAGQPQHF. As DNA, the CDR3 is TGTGCCAGCAGCTCCTATTCAAACAGGGCAGGGCAGCCCCAGCATTTT.

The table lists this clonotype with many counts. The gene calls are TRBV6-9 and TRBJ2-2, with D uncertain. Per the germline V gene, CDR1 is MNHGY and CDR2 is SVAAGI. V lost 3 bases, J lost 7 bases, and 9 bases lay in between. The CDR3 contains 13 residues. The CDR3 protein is CASSYRPGGELFF. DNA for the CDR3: TGTGCCAGCAGTTACCGCCCTGGCGGGGAGCTGTTTTTT.

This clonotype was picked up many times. For the CDR3, the DNA is TGTGCCACCAGTGACCACACGGGGTCTATTGGAACTTTCTTT. This codes for CATSDHTGSIGTFF. The rearrangement uses TRBV24-1 and TRBJ1-1; D uncertain. Trimming cost V 4 bases and J 12 bases, with 20 bases left between them. The CDR3 has 14 amino acids. Germline assignment: CDR1 KGHDR and CDR2 SFDVKD.